This TCR beta chain was identified during a study of vaccination effects on CD4 cells after COVID-19. In the ViraFEST assay, antigen-specific CD4+ clonotypes were identified by expansion after peptide-pool stimulation. The culture ran for nine to eleven days, and then CD4+ T cells were isolated. This person caught SARS-CoV-2 sometime from March to December 2020, and PCR testing confirmed the infection. Clones were sequenced by immunoSEQ multiplex PCR, and TCRdb holds only the in-frame ones, with some missing. Of nearly 45,000 clones in the sample, roughly 70% were seen once. The CDR3 covers 15 residues. CDR1 SGHDN and CDR2 FVKESK come from the germline V gene. V was cut by 1 base and J by 8 bases, with 15 bases left in between. Comments on this clone: Antigen: not known.

V usage is TRBV14 and J usage is TRBJ2-4; possible D gene TRBD2, 7 bases. The receptor was isolated from a human donor who had a prior SARS-CoV-2 infection. This sample comprised CD4+ T cells from PBMCs cultured with a peptide pool, obtained before COVID-19 vaccination. CDR3 region: CASSQVEGGEDIQYF. The CDR3 DNA reads TGTGCCAGCAGCCAAGTTGAGGGGGGGGAGGACATTCAGTACTTC.